This TCR beta chain is from a study of post-analysis software for immune sequencing data. Background on the study: Several disease courses (relapsing-remitting, secondary progressive and progressive-relapsing) of multiple sclerosis were included. Overall study findings and caveats: Patients had higher frequencies than controls of roughly 5 TRBV segments, including TRBV5-6, TRBV5-1 and TRBV20-1. Significantly lower normalized Chao1 diversity was seen in multiple sclerosis patients than in controls.

V was clipped by 3 bases and J by 4 bases; unmatched bases: 8. CDR3 length: 17 residues. The germline V gene encodes CDR1 LNHNV and CDR2 YYDKDF (reference sequence). Unique molecular identifiers were present in the TCR beta cDNA libraries. A population of about 1 to 11 million T cells gave rise to roughly 0.5 million cDNA molecules. TCRdb redid the calling of the PCR reads with MiXCR, one entry per CDR3 protein. The sample lists about 540,000 distinct CDR3 sequences, around 36% seen once, with 4.5% to 7.5% in the top ten. Regarding this clonotype: Its antigen is still unknown.

The sequence was obtained from a girl younger than 18 with multiple sclerosis. This chain joins TRBV15 and TRBJ2-2; the match to TRBD2 covers 10 bases. Sequencing was done on a sample of blood. The CDR3 region has the DNA TGTGCCACCAGCAGGGACAGACTAGCGGGTGTCACCGGGGAGCTGTTTTTT. It yields the protein CATSRDRLAGVTGELFF.